These 9 T cell receptor beta chains share one sample of origin, sequenced in a study of blood T cell repertoires in COVID-19. Profiled with immunoSEQ multiplex PCR; TCRdb holds only in-frame clones, not every one. The data contain some 69,000 clones, 80% to 90% of them seen just once; the ten biggest clones take up 4.9%. Sequenced material: peripheral blood. The receptors stem from a woman between 50 and 59 years old with active COVID-19.

The rearrangement links TRBV18 to TRBJ2-7, with 10 bases lining up with TRBD2. Germline V gene lookup returns CDR1 KGHSH and CDR2 LQKENI. J lost 7 bases, V lost 3 bases, and 12 bases had no gene match. This CDR3 contains 16 residues. CDR3 in amino acids: CASSPSSGRAAWEQYF. CDR3 sequence (DNA): TGTGCCAGCTCACCCTCCAGCGGGAGGGCCGCCTGGGAGCAGTACTTC.

The rearrangement links TRBV24-1 to TRBJ2-2; 8 positions match TRBD1. CDR1 and CDR2 (germline): KGHDR, SFDVKD. J was trimmed by 1 base and V by 6 bases; bases with no gene match: 6. CDR3 length equals 16 residues. The CDR3 coding sequence is TGTGCCACCAGTCTCTGGACAGGGCAGAACACCGGGGAGCTGTTTTTT. Translated: CATSLWTGQNTGELFF.

The chain employs TRBV14 and TRBJ2-3, with 12 bases fitting TRBD1. CDR3 length equals 16 residues. CDR1 and CDR2 (germline): SGHDN, FVKESK. The V gene end was trimmed by 6 bases and the J gene end by 1 base; junction bases not matched to a gene: 5. The CDR3: CASSFGTGGGTDTQYF. CDR3 DNA sequence: TGTGCCAGCAGTTTCGGGACAGGGGGCGGCACAGATACGCAGTATTTT.

The chain links TRBV27 to TRBJ2-7, with D perhaps matching TRBD1 (6 bases). V lost 5 bases and J lost 0, with 20 bases in between. Germline values: CDR1 MNHEY, CDR2 SMNVEV (reference sequence). The CDR3 has 17 amino acids. The chain's CDR3 is CASSPIRTDLSSYEQYF. The CDR3 nucleotides read TGTGCCAGCAGTCCGATAAGGACAGACCTAAGCTCCTACGAGCAGTACTTC.

This chain joins TRBV5-6 and TRBJ2-3; perhaps TRBD2 as D (7 bases). Trimming removed 3 bases at V and 1 base at J, with 18 bases between. Germline lookup yields CDR1 SGHDT and CDR2 YYEEEE. CDR3 length: 17 amino acids. The CDR3 nucleotides read TGTGCCAGCAGCTGGGAGGGTCGGGGGCAACGCACAGATACGCAGTATTTT. It codes for CASSWEGRGQRTDTQYF.

V usage is TRBV9 and J usage is TRBJ1-2; the D is unclear. Germline loops: CDR1 SGDLS, CDR2 YYNGEE. The CDR3 covers 14 residues. The germline V and J ends were trimmed by 0 bases and 4 bases, with 10 bases remaining between them. CDR3 DNA sequence: TGTGCCAGCAGCGTAGAGAACACGCTCTATGGCTACACCTTC. Translating it yields CASSVENTLYGYTF.

This chain connects TRBV9 to TRBJ2-7; 8 positions agree with TRBD2. CDR3 length: 14 residues. The V gene end was trimmed by 3 bases and the J gene end by 2 bases; junction bases not matched to a gene: 4. CDR1 and CDR2 from the germline V gene are SGDLS and YYNGEE. This CDR3 reads CASSDGGAPYEQYF. The DNA for the CDR3 is TGTGCCAGCAGCGACGGGGGGGCCCCCTACGAGCAGTACTTC.

The chain recombines TRBV27 with TRBJ1-2, with a weak D call TRBD1 (5 bases). The CDR3 is 15 residues long. Trimming removed 7 bases from V and 8 bases from J, with 23 bases in between. Germline V gene lookup returns CDR1 MNHEY and CDR2 SMNVEV (reference sequence). CDR3 coding DNA: TGTGCCAGCACCACACATTTACGGCAGGGTGGCGGCTACACCTTC. Residues: CASTTHLRQGGGYTF.

The rearrangement joins TRBV10-3 to TRBJ2-1; D possibly corresponds to TRBD2 (6 bases). Trimming stripped 3 bases from V and 4 bases from J, with 19 bases between. The CDR3 contains 17 residues. Germline V gene data show CDR1 as ENHRY and CDR2 as SYGVKD. CDR3 in amino acids: CAISEVAGNLNYNEQFF. The CDR3 DNA sequence: TGTGCCATCAGTGAAGTGGCGGGAAATCTGAATTACAATGAGCAGTTCTTC.